This T cell receptor (beta chain) appears in the sequencing data of a study of T cells in Graves' hyperthyroidism and ophthalmopathy. General observations from the study: Most thyroid clonotypes expanded above 0.001 appeared in blood too.

J lost 6 bases, V lost 4 bases, and 4 bases had no gene match. Germline-derived CDR1 and CDR2 are SGHRS and YFSETQ. The CDR3 is 14 residues long. This clonotype was counted ten times or more. The target antigen is unknown. The TCR beta CDR3 regions underwent amplification using RNA transcripts as the source. The HTBI primer set drove a first-round RT-PCR of the TCR CDR3. TCRdb reprocessed the multiplex PCR reads via MiXCR and lists one record per CDR3 protein. The sample has some 580,000 distinct CDR3 sequences, around 16% seen once. V and J are TRBV5-1 and TRBJ1-4, with 9 bases aligning to TRBD1. Sample: blood. This clonotype was obtained from a woman between 40 and 55 years old with Graves' ophthalmopathy. The CDR3 spells CASSPTGGDEKLFF. CDR3 sequence (DNA): TGCGCCAGCAGCCCGACAGGGGGAGATGAAAAACTGTTTTTT.